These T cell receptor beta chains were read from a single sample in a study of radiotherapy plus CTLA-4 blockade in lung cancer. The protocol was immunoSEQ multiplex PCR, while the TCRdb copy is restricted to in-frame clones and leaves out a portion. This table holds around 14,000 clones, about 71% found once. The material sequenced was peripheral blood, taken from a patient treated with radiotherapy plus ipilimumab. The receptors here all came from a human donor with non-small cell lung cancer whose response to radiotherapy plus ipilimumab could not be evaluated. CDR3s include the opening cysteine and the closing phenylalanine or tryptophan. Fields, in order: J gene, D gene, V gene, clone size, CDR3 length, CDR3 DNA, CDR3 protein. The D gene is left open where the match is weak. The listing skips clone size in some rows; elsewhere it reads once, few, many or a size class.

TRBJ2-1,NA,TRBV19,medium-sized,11,TGTGCCAGTAGTATAGATAGAGGTCTGTTCTTC,CASSIDRGLFF
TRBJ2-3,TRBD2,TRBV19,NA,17,TGTGCCAGTAGTACTTCGCGGGGGGTCGCTGTGGGGGATACGCAGTATTTT,CASSTSRGVAVGDTQYF
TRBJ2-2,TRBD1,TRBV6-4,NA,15,TGTGCCAGCAGTGTACGACAGGGGGGCACCGGGGAGCTGTTTTTT,CASSVRQGGTGELFF
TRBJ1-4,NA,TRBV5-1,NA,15,TGCGCCAGCAGCGCATGGGGGCGGTCGGAAGAAAAACTGTTTTTT,CASSAWGRSEEKLFF
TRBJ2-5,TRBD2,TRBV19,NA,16,TGTGCCAGTAGAGCGACTAGCGGGGACGCCCAAGAGACCCAGTACTTC,CASRATSGDAQETQYF
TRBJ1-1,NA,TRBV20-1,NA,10,TGCAGTGCAGAACTTAAAGAAGCTTTCTTT,CSAELKEAFF
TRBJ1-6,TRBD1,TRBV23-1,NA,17,TGCGCCAGCAGTCAAGGACAGGGAAAAATAAAGATTTCACCCCTCCACTTT,CASSQGQGKIKISPLHF
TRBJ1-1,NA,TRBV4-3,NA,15,TGCGCCAGCAGCCAAGCGTCGGGGTTGAACACTGAAGCTTTCTTT,CASSQASGLNTEAFF
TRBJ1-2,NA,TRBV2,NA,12,TGTGCCAGCAGTTCGACAGTAGGAGGCTACACCTTC,CASSSTVGGYTF
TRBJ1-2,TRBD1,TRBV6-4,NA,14,TGTGCCAGCAGTGAAATAGGCAGGGGGAGAGGCTACACCTTC,CASSEIGRGRGYTF
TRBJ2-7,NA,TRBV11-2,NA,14,TGTGCCAGCAGCTTAGAGGGCAGAAGCTACGAGCAGTACTTC,CASSLEGRSYEQYF
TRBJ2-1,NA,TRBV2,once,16,TGTGCCAGCAGGGACAATAGTGGGTTCTCCTACAATGAGCAGTTCTTC,CASRDNSGFSYNEQFF
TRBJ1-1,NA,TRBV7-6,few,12,TGTGCCAGCAGCTTACAGGGAAATGAAGCTTTCTTT,CASSLQGNEAFF
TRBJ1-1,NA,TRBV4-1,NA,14,TGCGCCAGCAGCCAAGTAGGGGCAGTCACTGAAGCTTTCTTT,CASSQVGAVTEAFF
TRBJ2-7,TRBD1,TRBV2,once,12,TGTGCCAGCAGGGGGGGACAGGGCAAGCAGTACTTC,CASRGGQGKQYF
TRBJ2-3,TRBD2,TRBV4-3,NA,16,TGCGCCAGCAGCCAAGAGCGGGGGGCCGGCACAGATACGCAGTATTTT,CASSQERGAGTDTQYF
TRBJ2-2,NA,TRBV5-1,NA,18,TGCGCCAGCAGCTCGGACAGATCGCCCCTCGCGAACACCGGGGAGCTGTTTTTT,CASSSDRSPLANTGELFF